These 18 T cell receptor beta chains share one sample of origin, sequenced in a study of CD8+CD57+ T cells in acquired aplastic anemia. CDR3 and TCR beta VDJ profiling relied on a genomic DNA template. TCRdb ran MiXCR on the reads and lists one entry per CDR3 protein. This table has 200,000 or so distinct CDR3 sequences, 55% to 70% appearing once. The sample consisted of sorted CD4+, CD8+, or CD8+CD57+ T cells (not recorded which) from PBMCs. These receptors all come from a human donor with severe aplastic anemia or a healthy control (not recorded which).

This clonotype was seen more than once but under ten times. V gene TRBV20-1 combines with J gene TRBJ2-3; D is unresolved. This CDR3 has 10 amino acids. The ends were cut back, 3 bases at V and 3 bases at J, with 1 base in the middle. Germline V gene sequence: CDR1 DFQATT, CDR2 SNEGSKA (reference sequence). The CDR3 loop is CSARTDTQYF. The CDR3 bases are TGCAGTGCTAGGACAGATACGCAGTATTTT.

This clonotype has at least ten counts. The chain joins TRBV12-3 or TRBV12-4 to TRBJ1-1; D unresolved. This CDR3 contains 13 residues. V was pared by 1 base and J by 7 bases, with 10 bases between. The CDR3 region has the DNA TGTGCCAGCAGTTTAGTGTTCAGCGTTGAAGCTTTCTTT. Translated: CASSLVFSVEAFF.

This sequence joins TRBV7-9 and TRBJ2-7; the D is unclear. The CDR3 spans 13 residues. Trimming shortened V by 2 bases and J by 4 bases, and 9 bases separated the two germline ends. The V gene's germline CDR1 is SEHNR and CDR2 FQNEAQ (reference sequence). The CDR3 protein is CASSLRAGYEQYF. CDR3 DNA sequence: TGTGCCAGCAGCTTACGGGCAGGTTACGAGCAGTACTTC.

The rearrangement links TRBV12-3 or TRBV12-4 to TRBJ1-2; D gene uncertain. Trimming removed 4 bases at V and 4 bases at J, with 13 bases between. This CDR3 contains 14 residues. CDR3 nucleotide sequence: TGTGCCAGCAGTTGGGATGAGAGAGCCTATGGCTACACCTTC. This encodes CASSWDERAYGYTF.

The chain links TRBV2 to TRBJ1-3, with a weak D call TRBD1 (5 bases). Germline V gene data show CDR1 as SNHLY and CDR2 as FYNNEI. Trimming left V 4 bases short and J 0 bases short, with 10 bases between. The CDR3 has 15 residues. CDR3 loop: CASSVGGPSGNTIYF. CDR3 in DNA: TGTGCCAGCAGTGTCGGGGGTCCCTCTGGAAACACCATATATTTT.

The chain employs TRBV20-1 and TRBJ2-1; weak D call: TRBD2 (5 bases). The germline V gene encodes CDR1 DFQATT and CDR2 SNEGSKA (reference sequence). CDR3 length: 14 residues. The ends were cut back, 0 bases at V and 10 bases at J, with 16 bases in the middle. CDR3 sequence (DNA): TGCAGTGCTAGAGATCTGAGAGCGGTCGTAGAGCAGTTCTTC. Translated: CSARDLRAVVEQFF.

The chain combines TRBV29-1 with TRBJ1-1; D is undetermined. Deletions cut 7 bases from V and 1 base from J, with 13 bases between. This CDR3 has 13 residues. Germline V gives CDR1 SQVTM, CDR2 ANQGSEA. In DNA, the CDR3 is TGCAGCGGTCTATTGACCTCGAACACTGAAGCTTTCTTT. Encoded protein: CSGLLTSNTEAFF.

The rearrangement uses TRBV7-3 and TRBJ2-2; D is undetermined. The V gene's germline CDR1 is SGHTA and CDR2 FQGTGA. Deletions cut 0 bases from V and 4 bases from J, with 3 bases between. CDR3 length: 13 residues. The CDR3 coding sequence is TGTGCCAGCAGCTTAACTCGCACCGGGGAGCTGTTTTTT. Residues: CASSLTRTGELFF. Full variable domain (missing parts from reference TRBV7-3 and TRBJ2-2): GAGVSQTPSNKVTEKGKYVELRCDPISGHTALYWYRQSLGQGPEFLIYFQGTGAADDSGLPNDRFFAVRPEGSVSTLKIQRTERGDSAVYLCASSLTRTGELFFGEGSRLTVL.

The rearrangement uses TRBV7-2 and TRBJ2-7; D possibly matches TRBD1 or TRBD2 (5 bases each). Germline V gives CDR1 SGHTA, CDR2 FQGNSA. V shed 3 bases and J shed 3 bases, with 18 bases lying between them. CDR3 length: 16 residues. The CDR3 nucleotides are TGTGCCAGCAGCTTGGCCGGGACGGTCGCTTACTACGAGCAGTACTTC. The encoded protein is CASSLAGTVAYYEQYF. Full variable domain (missing parts from reference TRBV7-2 and TRBJ2-7): GAGVSQSPSNKVTEKGKDVELRCDPISGHTALYWYRQSLGQGLEFLIYFQGNSAPDKSGLPSDRFSAERTGGSVSTLTIQRTQQEDSAVYLCASSLAGTVAYYEQYFGPGTRLTVT.

This clonotype was observed at least ten times. The chain uses TRBV6-5 and TRBJ1-1, with a tentative D call TRBD1 (5 bases). The CDR3 covers 12 residues. Germline CDR1 reads MNHEY; CDR2 reads SVGAGI. The V end lost 7 bases, the J end lost 7 bases, and 13 bases lay between the germline ends. The CDR3 reads CASTPLGGEAFF. CDR3 DNA: TGTGCCAGCACCCCCCTCGGGGGTGAAGCTTTCTTT.

The rearrangement joins TRBV7-9 to TRBJ2-7, with D uncertain. Trimming took off 5 bases at V and 6 bases at J, with 11 bases between the two ends. This CDR3 spans 12 amino acids. The germline gives CDR1 SEHNR, CDR2 FQNEAQ (reference sequence). CDR3 nucleotide sequence: TGTGCCAGCAGCCCGAGAGTCGGCGAGCAGTACTTC. This sequence encodes CASSPRVGEQYF.

The chain employs TRBV7-2 and TRBJ1-1; D unclear. This CDR3 region has 10 residues. CDR1 and CDR2 (germline): SGHTA, FQGNSA. V was pared by 6 bases and J by 8 bases, with 7 bases between. The CDR3: CASRGREAFF. DNA for the CDR3: TGTGCCAGCAGGGGGAGAGAAGCTTTCTTT.

The chain couples TRBV7-9 to TRBJ2-7; TRBD2 matches 10 bases. The CDR3 totals 16 residues. Germline V gene sequence: CDR1 SEHNR, CDR2 FQNEAQ (reference sequence). Losses at the gene ends were 4 bases for V and 0 bases for J; bases not matched to a gene: 6. CDR3 nucleotide sequence: TGTGCCAGCAGCTCAGGACTAGCGGTTAGCTCCTACGAGCAGTACTTC. It codes for CASSSGLAVSSYEQYF.

About this clonotype itself: The conserved phenylalanine or tryptophan is not found at the CDR3 terminus, so this likely reflects a read error. CDR3 residues: CASSARGGNQPQHL. CDR3 coding DNA: TGTGCCAGCAGCGCGCGGGGGGGGAATCAGCCCCAGCATTTA. This chain connects TRBV9 to TRBJ1-5, with D perhaps TRBD1 (5 bases). Germline values: CDR1 SGDLS, CDR2 YYNGEE. CDR3 length: 14 residues. V lost 3 bases and J 4 bases, leaving 11 bases between the germline ends.

This rearrangement joins TRBV10-3 to TRBJ2-7; 9 bases fit TRBD1. V lost 7 bases and J lost 5; bases outside the gene matches: 12. This CDR3 is built from 15 residues. Germline CDR1 reads ENHRY; CDR2 reads SYGVKD. CDR3 region: CAITTPTGGTHEQYF. CDR3 sequence (DNA): TGTGCCATCACCACCCCGACAGGGGGTACCCACGAGCAGTACTTC.

This clonotype occurred many times. This chain uses TRBV19 with TRBJ2-1; D is unclear. The CDR3 loop spans 16 amino acids. Germline CDR1 is LNHDA and CDR2 is SQIVND (reference sequence). Trimming took off 0 bases at V and 6 bases at J, with 15 bases between the two ends. The CDR3 bases are TGTGCCAGTAGTATAGATCCCAATAAACAAGGCAATGAGCAGTTCTTC. Translated: CASSIDPNKQGNEQFF.

The V gene is TRBV20-1, the J gene TRBJ1-3; D perhaps matches TRBD1 (5 bases). V was shortened by 6 bases and J by 3 bases, with 15 bases between the two germline ends. This CDR3 region has 14 residues. The germline gives CDR1 DFQATT, CDR2 SNEGSKA (reference sequence). CDR3 amino acids: CSAPLTGGGNTIYF. The CDR3 region has the DNA TGCAGTGCCCCCCTGACGGGGGGTGGAAACACCATATATTTT.

Details on this clonotype: The junction and the germline gene differ at one end; a read error may be behind it. This chain connects TRBV19 to TRBJ1-2; D may be TRBD1 (6 bases). From germline, CDR1 is LNHDA and CDR2 SQIVND (reference sequence). CDR3 size: 13 residues. DNA of the CDR3: TGTGCCAGTAGTGGGGGGCATAACCATGGCTACACCTTC. This sequence encodes CASSGGHNHGYTF. Full variable domain (outside the CDR3, taken from reference TRBV19 and TRBJ1-2): DGGITQSPKYLFRKEGQNVTLSCEQNLNHDAMYWYRQDPGQGLRLIYYSQIVNDFQKGDIAEGYSVSREKKESFPLTVTSAQKNPTAFYLCASSGGHNHGYTFGSGTRLTVV.